One and the same sample provided the 23 T cell receptor beta chains below, sequenced in a study of shared clonotypes between healthy human individuals. Using immunoSEQ multiplex PCR, the repertoire was profiled, and TCRdb retains in-frame clones only, with some absent. Here the sample spans about 510,000 clones, almost 97% being singletons. The sequenced sample was naive CD4+ T cells sorted from blood. As for subset: CD45RA+ positively selected. The origin of the receptors is a woman aged 25 to 39 in good health.

This chain connects TRBV19 to TRBJ1-5, with TRBD1 as a possible D gene (6 bases). The CDR3 loop spans 14 amino acids. Germline CDR1 and CDR2: LNHDA and SQIVND (reference sequence). V lost 4 bases and J 6 bases, leaving 13 bases between the germline ends. This CDR3 is CASSKGGGPQPQHF. DNA for the CDR3: TGTGCCAGTAGTAAGGGGGGCGGCCCTCAGCCCCAGCATTTT.

The chain links TRBV7-2 to TRBJ2-7; D is unclear. CDR1 is SGHTA, CDR2 FQGNSA, per germline. The CDR3 is 14 residues long. Trimming took off 5 bases at V and 2 bases at J, with 13 bases between the two ends. The CDR3 protein is CASSPDASTYEQYF. The CDR3 coding sequence is TGTGCCAGCAGCCCGGACGCCAGTACCTACGAGCAGTACTTC.

The chain combines TRBV28 with TRBJ1-2; tentatively, D is TRBD1 (6 bases). CDR3 length equals 15 residues. CDR1 is MDHEN, CDR2 SYDVKM, per germline. Trimming left V 6 bases short and J 8 bases short, with 22 bases between. CDR3 amino acids: CASRVQDRTGRGYTF. Here the CDR3 DNA reads TGTGCCAGCAGAGTCCAGGACAGAACCGGGAGGGGCTACACCTTC.

This chain uses TRBV7-8 with TRBJ2-7; D unresolved. The CDR3 covers 13 residues. Deletions cut 5 bases from V and 2 bases from J, with 10 bases between. The V gene's germline CDR1 is SGHVS and CDR2 FQNEAQ. CDR3 nucleotides: TGTGCCAGCAGCCGAAACAGTCCCTACGAGCAGTACTTC. Its protein is CASSRNSPYEQYF.

The gene calls are TRBV5-1 and TRBJ2-1, with TRBD2 matching over 8 bases. The germline V gene has CDR1 SGHRS and CDR2 YFSETQ. V trimming: 4 bases; J trimming: 0 bases; junction bases outside the gene matches: 6. The CDR3 runs to 16 residues. The CDR3 DNA reads TGCGCCAGCAGCGTCGGGGGGACTAGCTCCTACAATGAGCAGTTCTTC. This sequence encodes CASSVGGTSSYNEQFF. Supplemented by reference TRBV5-1 and TRBJ2-1, the full variable domain reads KAGVTQTPRYLIKTRGQQVTLSCSPISGHRSVSWYQQTPGQGLQFLFEYFSETQRNKGNFPGRFSGRQFSNSRSEMNVSTLELGDSALYLCASSVGGTSSYNEQFFGPGTRLTVL.

The chain uses TRBV18 and TRBJ2-7; the match to TRBD1 covers 11 bases. This CDR3 is built from 15 residues. The germline CDR1 and CDR2 sequences are KGHSH and LQKENI. V trimming: 4 bases; J trimming: 4 bases; junction bases outside the gene matches: 6. The CDR3 loop reads CASSRTGGVKYEQYF. CDR3 in DNA: TGTGCCAGCTCACGGACAGGGGGCGTGAAATACGAGCAGTACTTC.

This clone came up once. This sequence joins TRBV5-1 and TRBJ2-1; TRBD2 matches at 8 bases. Germline V lookup: CDR1 SGHRS, CDR2 YFSETQ. This CDR3 spans 16 amino acids. J lost 2 bases, V lost 5 bases, and 9 bases had no gene match. CDR3 sequence: CASSPGGYSTYNEQFF. The CDR3 DNA follows: TGCGCCAGCAGTCCGGGGGGGTATAGCACCTACAATGAGCAGTTCTTC. Filled out from reference TRBV5-1 and TRBJ2-1, the complete variable domain reads KAGVTQTPRYLIKTRGQQVTLSCSPISGHRSVSWYQQTPGQGLQFLFEYFSETQRNKGNFPGRFSGRQFSNSRSEMNVSTLELGDSALYLCASSPGGYSTYNEQFFGPGTRLTVL.

The V and J genes are TRBV18 and TRBJ2-5, with D perhaps matching TRBD1 (6 bases). Germline V gene data show CDR1 as KGHSH and CDR2 as LQKENI. This CDR3 region has 15 residues. V lost 1 base and J lost 2, with 11 bases in between. CDR3 nucleotides: TGTGCCAGCTCACCACTGGACAGACTGCAAGAGACCCAGTACTTC. It translates to CASSPLDRLQETQYF. Full variable domain (remainder filled in from reference TRBV18 and TRBJ2-5): NAGVMQNPRHLVRRRGQEARLRCSPMKGHSHVYWYRQLPEEGLKFMVYLQKENIIDESGMPKERFSAEFPKEGPSILRIQQVVRGDSAAYFCASSPLDRLQETQYFGPGTRLLVL.

The chain couples TRBV18 to TRBJ1-1, with 7 positions matching TRBD1. V was pared by 4 bases and J by 7 bases, with 9 bases of the junction left unmatched. CDR1 and CDR2 from the germline V gene are KGHSH and LQKENI. This CDR3 has 14 amino acids. CDR3: CASSRTGTDDEAFF. The CDR3 region has the DNA TGTGCCAGCTCACGAACCGGGACAGATGATGAAGCTTTCTTT.

The chain uses TRBV18 and TRBJ2-7; 7 nucleotides agree with TRBD1. J lost 2 bases, V lost 0 bases, and 4 bases had no gene match. The CDR3 loop spans 15 amino acids. CDR1 KGHSH and CDR2 LQKENI come from the germline V gene. CDR3 amino acids: CASSPPGQLAYEQYF. The DNA of the CDR3 is TGTGCCAGCTCACCACCGGGACAGTTAGCCTACGAGCAGTACTTC.

The V call is TRBV18, the J call TRBJ2-2; 7 positions agree with TRBD1. Looked up from germline, CDR1 is KGHSH and CDR2 is LQKENI. J was trimmed by 6 bases and V by 5 bases; bases with no gene match: 0. This CDR3 has 12 amino acids. The CDR3 region has the DNA TGTGCCAGCTCAGGGACAGCCGGGGAGCTGTTTTTT. This sequence encodes CASSGTAGELFF.

J is TRBJ2-5 and V is TRBV1; the tabulated D call, TRBD2, remains unverified against the DNA. The J call may be in error: the DNA end matches TRBJ2-7 better. TRBV1 is a pseudogene locus. CDR3 size: 17 residues. The CDR3 protein is CTSSQDRGRLAWYEQYF. The CDR3, as DNA: TGCACCAGCAGCCAAGATAGAGGGCGACTCGCATGGTACGAGCAGTACTTC.

V gene TRBV19 combines with J gene TRBJ1-4, with D tentatively TRBD1 (6 bases). CDR3 length: 15 amino acids. V lost 6 bases to trimming and J lost 7 bases, with 18 bases between them. The germline CDR1 and CDR2 sequences are LNHDA and SQIVND (reference sequence). DNA for the CDR3: TGTGCCAGTAGCTCTCCGGGGGCTTGGTTTGAAAAACTGTTTTTT. Its translation: CASSSPGAWFEKLFF.

The V call is TRBV5-4, the J call TRBJ2-7; D unresolved. CDR1 and CDR2 (germline): SGHNT, YYREEE (reference sequence). Trimming cost V 4 bases and J 1 base, with 18 bases left between them. The CDR3 consists of 16 residues. The CDR3 reads CASSRDTVDGSYEQYF. In DNA, the CDR3 is TGTGCCAGCAGCCGTGACACCGTAGACGGATCCTACGAGCAGTACTTC.

V usage is TRBV21-1 and J usage is TRBJ1-2. TRBV21-1 is annotated as a pseudogene. The CDR3 is 15 amino acids. CDR3 in amino acids: CASRRLYGRNYGYTF. CDR3 in DNA: TGTGCCAGCCGGAGGCTCTACGGACGGAACTATGGCTACACCTTC.

This rearrangement joins TRBV7-2 to TRBJ2-1, with TRBD2 matching over 9 bases. V lost 0 bases to trimming and J lost 7 bases; unmatched junction nucleotides: 13. The CDR3 length is 18 residues. Per germline, CDR1 SGHTA and CDR2 FQGNSA. The CDR3 is CASSLAPLAGVGGNEQFF. The CDR3, as DNA: TGTGCCAGCAGCTTAGCACCATTAGCGGGAGTAGGGGGAAATGAGCAGTTCTTC.

Concerning this clone itself: The same CDR3 can be traced to other DNA sequences in this sample. In DNA, the CDR3 is TGTGCCAGCAGTTACTCCGGGACAAGCTACAATGAGCAGTTCTTC. It specifies CASSYSGTSYNEQFF. This chain links TRBV6-5 with TRBJ2-1; tentative D call: TRBD1 (6 bases). This CDR3 region has 15 residues. Germline V gene lookup returns CDR1 MNHEY and CDR2 SVGAGI. Trimming shortened V by 0 bases and J by 3 bases, and 9 bases separated the two germline ends.

As regards this clone: Other DNA variants within this sample encode the same CDR3. The V call is TRBV6-5, the J call TRBJ2-7; TRBD1 or TRBD2 may be the D gene (5 bases each). Trimming removed 4 bases at V and 0 bases at J, with 7 bases between. Germline values: CDR1 MNHEY, CDR2 SVGAGI. The CDR3 extends over 13 amino acids. This CDR3 reads CASSSGTSYEQYF. DNA for the CDR3: TGTGCCAGCAGTTCAGGGACCTCCTACGAGCAGTACTTC.

The chain has TRBV28 and TRBJ2-7; D uncertain. The CDR3 loop spans 13 amino acids. V was clipped by 4 bases and J by 2 bases, with 9 bases between them. The germline V gene encodes CDR1 MDHEN and CDR2 SYDVKM. For the CDR3, the DNA is TGTGCCAGCAGTTCAGCAGTCCCCTACGAGCAGTACTTC. Translated, it gives CASSSAVPYEQYF.

The chain has TRBV2 and TRBJ1-2; D gene uncertain. The CDR3 runs to 12 residues. V lost 8 bases to trimming and J lost 6 bases, with 13 bases between them. CDR1 and CDR2 (germline): SNHLY, FYNNEI. The CDR3 DNA reads TGTGCCAGCGCCTTAGGCTTAGATGGCTACACCTTC. Its protein product is CASALGLDGYTF.

This rearrangement joins TRBV4-1 to TRBJ1-4; a possible D gene is TRBD1 (5 bases). The CDR3 is 17 amino acids. Trimming stripped 0 bases from V and 7 bases from J, with 18 bases between. Germline CDR1 and CDR2: MGHRA and YSYEKL. CDR3 nucleotide sequence: TGCGCCAGCAGCCAAGAGGGGCGGCCCCACCGTAGTGAAAAACTGTTTTTT. Its translation is CASSQEGRPHRSEKLFF.

The gene calls are TRBV27 and TRBJ2-5, with TRBD1 identical over 10 bases. J was trimmed by 1 base and V by 4 bases; bases with no gene match: 6. The CDR3 spans 16 residues. The germline V gene has CDR1 MNHEY and CDR2 SMNVEV (reference sequence). Written as DNA, the CDR3 is TGTGCCAGCAGTTACCGGACAGGGGGACCCCAAGAGACCCAGTACTTC. Its translation: CASSYRTGGPQETQYF.

The chain is built from TRBV2 and TRBJ1-4; 7 bases map to TRBD1. Germline V gene data show CDR1 as SNHLY and CDR2 as FYNNEI. V lost 8 bases, J lost 7 bases, and 7 bases stayed unmatched. This CDR3 contains 13 residues. The chain's CDR3 is CASLTGYGEKLFF. CDR3 sequence (DNA): TGTGCCAGCCTGACAGGGTATGGTGAAAAACTGTTTTTT.